What follows is one TCR beta chain and its context. Its target is not known. The sample is drawn from a study of T cell responses to AZD1222 COVID-19 vaccine. Overall study findings and caveats: There were vaccine-associated CD4 TCRs across spike, dominant at 160-218 and 743-854.

V was trimmed by 0 bases and J by 1 base, leaving 4 bases between them. From germline, CDR1 is ENHRY and CDR2 SYGVKD. This CDR3 is built from 14 residues. Sequencing used immunoSEQ multiplex PCR; TCRdb keeps in-frame clones, though not all of them. The repertoire holds 65,000 to 75,000 clones, with 84% as singletons. V and J are TRBV10-3 and TRBJ2-1, with D hard to call. This clonotype was obtained from an adult in good health. Specimen: peripheral blood, collected on day 0 of AZD1222 vaccination. The CDR3 loop reads CAISESASYNEQFF. CDR3 DNA sequence: TGTGCCATCAGTGAGTCGGCTTCCTACAATGAGCAGTTCTTC.